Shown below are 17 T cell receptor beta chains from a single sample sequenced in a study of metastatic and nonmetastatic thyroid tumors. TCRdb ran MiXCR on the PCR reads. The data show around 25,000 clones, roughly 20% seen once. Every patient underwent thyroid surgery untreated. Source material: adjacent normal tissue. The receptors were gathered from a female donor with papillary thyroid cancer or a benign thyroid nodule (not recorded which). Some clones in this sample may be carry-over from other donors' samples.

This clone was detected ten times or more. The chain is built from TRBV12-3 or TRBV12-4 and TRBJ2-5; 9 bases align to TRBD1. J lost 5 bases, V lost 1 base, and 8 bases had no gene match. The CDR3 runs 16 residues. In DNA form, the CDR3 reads TGTGCCAGCAGTTTAGGGACAGGGGCTGGGGGGGAGACCCAGTACTTC. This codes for CASSLGTGAGGETQYF.

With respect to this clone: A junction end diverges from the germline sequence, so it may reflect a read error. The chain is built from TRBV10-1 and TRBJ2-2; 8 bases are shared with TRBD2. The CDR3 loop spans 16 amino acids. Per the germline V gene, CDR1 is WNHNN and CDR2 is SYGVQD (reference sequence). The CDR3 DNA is TGTGCCAGCAGCCCGGGAGGGGGTCGGGGCACCGGGGAGCTGTTTTTT. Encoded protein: CASSPGGGRGTGELFF.

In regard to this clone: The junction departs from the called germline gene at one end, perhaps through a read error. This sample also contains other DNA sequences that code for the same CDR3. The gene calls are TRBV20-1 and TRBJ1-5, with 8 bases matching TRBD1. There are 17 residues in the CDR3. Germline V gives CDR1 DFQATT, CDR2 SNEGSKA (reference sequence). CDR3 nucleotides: TGCAGTGCGCTACACACTGGGGGAGCAGGGGGCTTACAGCCACAGCATTTT. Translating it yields CSALHTGGAGGLQPQHF.

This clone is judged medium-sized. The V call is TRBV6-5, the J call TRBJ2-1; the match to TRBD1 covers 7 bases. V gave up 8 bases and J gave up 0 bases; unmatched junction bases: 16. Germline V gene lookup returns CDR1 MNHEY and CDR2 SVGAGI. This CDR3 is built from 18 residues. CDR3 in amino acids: CASRPRDSVSSSYNEQFF. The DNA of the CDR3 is TGTGCCAGCCGACCCCGGGACAGTGTCTCTAGCTCCTACAATGAGCAGTTCTTC.

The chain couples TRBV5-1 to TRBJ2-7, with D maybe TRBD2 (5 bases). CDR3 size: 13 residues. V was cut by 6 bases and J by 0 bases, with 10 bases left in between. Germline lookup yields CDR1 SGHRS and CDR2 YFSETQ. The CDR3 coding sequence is TGCGCCAGCAAACGGGATCCCTCCTACGAGCAGTACTTC. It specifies CASKRDPSYEQYF.

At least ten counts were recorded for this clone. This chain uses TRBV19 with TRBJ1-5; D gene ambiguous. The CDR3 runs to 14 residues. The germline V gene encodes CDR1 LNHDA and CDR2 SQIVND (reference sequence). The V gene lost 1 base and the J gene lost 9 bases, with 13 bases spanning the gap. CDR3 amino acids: CASSIGAALRPQHF. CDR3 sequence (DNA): TGTGCCAGTAGTATAGGGGCAGCGCTCCGGCCCCAGCATTTT.

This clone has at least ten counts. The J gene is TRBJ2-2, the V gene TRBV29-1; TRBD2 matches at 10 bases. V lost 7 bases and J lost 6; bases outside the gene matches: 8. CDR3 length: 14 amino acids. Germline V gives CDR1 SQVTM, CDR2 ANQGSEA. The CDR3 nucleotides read TGCAGCGCCCTAGCGGGAGACAGGTCCGGGGAGCTGTTTTTT. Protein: CSALAGDRSGELFF.

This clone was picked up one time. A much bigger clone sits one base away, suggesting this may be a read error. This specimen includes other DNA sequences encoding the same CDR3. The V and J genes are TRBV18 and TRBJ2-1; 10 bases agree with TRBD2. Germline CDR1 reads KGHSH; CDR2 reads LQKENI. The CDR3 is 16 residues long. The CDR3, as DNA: TGTGCCAGCTCACCAGAACTAGCGGGACCTAACAATGAGCAGTTCTTT. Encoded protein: CASSPELAGPNNEQFF.

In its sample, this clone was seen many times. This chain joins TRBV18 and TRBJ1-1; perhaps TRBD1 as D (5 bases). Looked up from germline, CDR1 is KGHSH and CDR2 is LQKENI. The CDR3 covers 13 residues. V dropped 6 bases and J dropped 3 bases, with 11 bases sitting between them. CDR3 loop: CASSVRGDTEAFF. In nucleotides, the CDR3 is TGTGCCAGCTCCGTGCGGGGGGACACTGAAGCTTTCTTT. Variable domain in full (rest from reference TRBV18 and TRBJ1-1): NAGVMQNPRHLVRRRGQEARLRCSPMKGHSHVYWYRQLPEEGLKFMVYLQKENIIDESGMPKERFSAEFPKEGPSILRIQQVVRGDSAAYFCASSVRGDTEAFFGQGTRLTVV.

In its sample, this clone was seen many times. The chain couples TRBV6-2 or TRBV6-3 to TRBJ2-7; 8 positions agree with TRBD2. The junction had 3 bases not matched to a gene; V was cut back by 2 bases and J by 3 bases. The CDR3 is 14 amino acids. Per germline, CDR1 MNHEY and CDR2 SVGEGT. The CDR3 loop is CASSYGAGGYEQYF. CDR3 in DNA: TGTGCCAGCAGTTACGGGGCGGGAGGCTACGAGCAGTACTTC.

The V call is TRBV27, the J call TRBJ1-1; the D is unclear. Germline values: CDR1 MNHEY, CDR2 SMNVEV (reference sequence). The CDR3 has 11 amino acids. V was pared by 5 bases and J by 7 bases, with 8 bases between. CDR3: CASSVLGEAFF. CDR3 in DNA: TGTGCCAGCAGTGTACTGGGTGAAGCTTTCTTT.

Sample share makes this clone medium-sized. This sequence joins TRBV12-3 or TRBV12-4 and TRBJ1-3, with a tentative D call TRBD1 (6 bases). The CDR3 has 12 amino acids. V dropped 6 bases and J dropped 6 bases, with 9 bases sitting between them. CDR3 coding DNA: TGTGCCAGCAGCAGGGGACTAAACACCATATATTTT. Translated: CASSRGLNTIYF.

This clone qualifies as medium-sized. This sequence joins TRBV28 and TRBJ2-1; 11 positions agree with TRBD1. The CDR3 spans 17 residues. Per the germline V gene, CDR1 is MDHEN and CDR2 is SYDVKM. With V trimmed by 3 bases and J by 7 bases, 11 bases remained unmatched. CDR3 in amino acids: CASSFYFEDRGLNEQFF. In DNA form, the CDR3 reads TGTGCCAGCAGTTTCTACTTTGAGGACAGGGGGCTAAATGAGCAGTTCTTC.

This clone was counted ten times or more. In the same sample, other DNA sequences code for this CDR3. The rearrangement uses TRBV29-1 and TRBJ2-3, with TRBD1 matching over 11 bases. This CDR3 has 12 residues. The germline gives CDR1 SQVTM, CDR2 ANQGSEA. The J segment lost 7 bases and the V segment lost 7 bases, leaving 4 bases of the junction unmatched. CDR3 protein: CSAGQGANTQYF. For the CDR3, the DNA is TGCAGCGCCGGACAGGGGGCGAATACGCAGTATTTT.

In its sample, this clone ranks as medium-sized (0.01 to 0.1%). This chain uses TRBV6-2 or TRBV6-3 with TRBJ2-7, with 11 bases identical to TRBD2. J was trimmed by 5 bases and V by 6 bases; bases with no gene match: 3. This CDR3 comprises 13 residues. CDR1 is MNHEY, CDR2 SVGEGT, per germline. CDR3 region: CASRLAGVNEQYF. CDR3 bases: TGTGCCAGCAGACTAGCGGGAGTCAACGAGCAGTACTTC.

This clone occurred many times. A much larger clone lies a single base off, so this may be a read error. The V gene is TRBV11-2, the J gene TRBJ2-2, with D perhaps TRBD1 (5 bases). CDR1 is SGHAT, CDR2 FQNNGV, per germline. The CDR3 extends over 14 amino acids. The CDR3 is CASNSQGPTWELFF. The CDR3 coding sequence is TGTGCCAGCAACTCCCAGGGCCCCACCTGGGAGCTGTTTTTT.

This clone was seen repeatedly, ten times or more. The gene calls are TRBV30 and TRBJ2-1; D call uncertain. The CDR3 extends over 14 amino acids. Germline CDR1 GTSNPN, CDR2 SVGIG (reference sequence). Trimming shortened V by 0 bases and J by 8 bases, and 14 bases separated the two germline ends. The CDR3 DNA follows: TGTGCCTGGAGTGTACGGGCCTTGGTGGATGAGCAGTTCTTC. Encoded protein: CAWSVRALVDEQFF.